This T cell receptor (beta chain) is from a study of identical twins (dated by TCRdb to the mid-2010s). About the study as a whole: The study deep-sequenced TCR alpha and beta repertoires from monozygotic twins, unrelated adults of various ages and cord blood to test whether fetal clonotypes persist. To rule out contamination, the twin experiments were replicated at different times with different library preparation protocols.

Every donor in the study was a healthy Caucasian. The twin cohort consisted of three pairs of female monozygotic twins, all aged roughly 18 to 29 years. Positive isolation kits from Invitrogen were used to isolate CD4+ and CD8+ T cell populations. This clonotype was seen at least ten times. Its recognized antigen is unknown. One base away there is no much larger clone; base qualities are not given. Trimming at the junction amounts to 4 bases on V and 4 bases on J, and the germline ends lie 13 bases apart. Including cysteine and phenylalanine, the CDR3 has 14 amino acids. The retained sequence is limited to the CDR3, 42 bases, with the frame set at the first base. Libraries came from 5' RACE. For sequencing, an Illumina HiSeq 2000 was employed. Template switching introduced a universal primer binding site; the final cDNA contained a unique molecular identifier, enabling accurate counting of TCR cDNA molecules. First-strand cDNA for TCR alpha and beta chains was synthesized from specific primers in the conserved constant-segment region. To control for contamination, every cDNA library carried two barcodes: a SMART-Mk sample barcode plus Illumina barcodes. TruSeq adapter sequences, together with Illumina sample barcodes, were added in two successive PCR steps. Sequencing of the TCR alpha and beta cDNA libraries was done on the Illumina HiSeq platform using custom primers. In the paper's pipeline: Unique molecular identifiers were extracted from raw reads with MiGEC, and CDR3 positions were determined with MiXCR. For each individual, recombination models were inferred using an EM algorithm with the repgenHMM and IGoR tools. The analysis of shared clonotypes was done with the tcR package in R, with sharing normalized by the product of cloneset sizes. To study raw recombination free of thymic and clonal selection effects, out-of-frame nonproductive sequences were analyzed. TCRdb redid the processing of the public reads, applying fastp at Q25 and MiXCR, and retained in-frame beta chains. Here each entry gathers all rows of one CDR3 protein and keeps the most common genes and DNA. The V and J calls were determined by TCRdb, not by the authors. Across this sample there are 270,000 or so distinct CDR3 sequences, with about 8.3% seen only once. The top ten constitute about 3% of the sample.

On the study overall, not on this receptor specifically: Because the same donors could not be followed over many years, the conclusions depended on cross-sectional statistical analysis. A weaker excess of twin sharing was found in beta out-of-frame sequences because the signal-to-noise ratio was lowered by fewer shared sequences. In monozygotic twins, recombination models systematically underestimated out-of-frame TCR alpha sharing, but the models matched the sharing seen between unrelated individuals. Zero-insertion analyses could be partly confounded by invariant T cells such as MAIT and iNKT, although diverse VJ usage argued against such confounding for most clonotypes. Abundant cord blood beta clonotypes carried fewer insertions; young adult naive repertoires showed a weaker similar trend, while memory repertoires showed none. Out-of-frame TCR alpha sequences shared between twins showed an excess of low generation-probability sequences compared with coincidental sharing between unrelated individuals.

This sample was also put to use in a study of yellow fever vaccine responses in identical twins. As the second paper documents: The authors reported that the T cell response to vaccination in identical twins appeared partly convergent and partly personalized. In identical twins, the study followed T cell clones that responded to the vaccine with precision.

The V gene is TRBV12-3 or TRBV12-4 and the J gene is TRBJ1-2, with the D gene not confidently named. Sequencing used CD8+ T cells sorted from blood. The TCR sequence derives from a woman between 18 and 29 years old in good health. The nucleotides are TGTGCCAGCAGTTCCGTGGACGGTCCCTATGGCTACACCTTC. Translated, this gives CASSSVDGPYGYTF.